Listed below are T cell receptor beta chains from one sample, sequenced in a study of control samples from healthy donors and cancer patients. TCRdb's table, derived via immunoSEQ multiplex PCR, lists solely in-frame clones and lacks some. The sample yields approximately 89,000 clones, about 85% seen once. Input material: blood. Every receptor here comes from a middle-aged woman in good health. CDR3s include the opening cysteine and the closing phenylalanine or tryptophan. Fields, in order: J gene, V gene, CDR3 protein.

J: TRBJ1-2
V: TRBV3-1/TRBV3-2
CDR3: CASSATDLGGVGYTF

J: TRBJ1-2
V: TRBV5-1
CDR3: CASSPSRKWGYTF

J: TRBJ1-1
V: TRBV25-1
CDR3: CASSEWEGDTEAFF

J: TRBJ1-2
V: TRBV2
CDR3: CASSGNRGLNYGYTF

J: TRBJ1-5
V: TRBV7-6
CDR3: CASSQQGNQPQHF

J: TRBJ1-2
V: TRBV9
CDR3: CASTPTPGRYGYTF

J: TRBJ1-2
V: TRBV30
CDR3: CAWNPGDSRGYTF

J: TRBJ2-2
V: TRBV6-4
CDR3: CASSLTGGTGELFF

J: TRBJ2-1
V: TRBV7-2
CDR3: CASSPPRLDEQFF

J: TRBJ2-7
V: TRBV19
CDR3: CASSIGGQAYEQYF

J: TRBJ1-5
V: TRBV7-2
CDR3: CASSLGGTNGQPQHF

J: TRBJ1-1
V: TRBV5-4
CDR3: CASSLRAGGRTEAFF

J: TRBJ2-3
V: TRBV5-1
CDR3: CASSLAGVGADTQYF

J: TRBJ2-3
V: TRBV7-9
CDR3: CASSWPLTGGNTDTQYF

J: TRBJ2-7
V: TRBV29-1
CDR3: CSVWTSGGPESSYEQYF

J: TRBJ1-2
V: TRBV5-1
CDR3: CASSSEGGRYGYTF

J: TRBJ2-7
V: TRBV5-5
CDR3: CASSLSEAGGSYEQYF

J: TRBJ2-7
V: TRBV18
CDR3: CASSSTGGGTYEQYF

J: TRBJ1-6
V: TRBV12-3/TRBV12-4
CDR3: CASSSNRNSPLHF

J: TRBJ1-5
V: TRBV30
CDR3: CAWSLGTYSNQPQHF

J: TRBJ1-1
V: TRBV12-3/TRBV12-4
CDR3: CASTPGGRAFF

J: TRBJ1-1
V: TRBV11-3
CDR3: CASSLGLGNTEAFF

J: TRBJ2-7
V: TRBV6-2/TRBV6-3
CDR3: CASSYSHLGSYEQYF

J: TRBJ1-1
V: TRBV30
CDR3: CAWSRPGTGNTEAFF

J: TRBJ1-4
V: TRBV5-1
CDR3: CASSPDPGATNEKLFF

J: TRBJ1-2
V: TRBV29-1
CDR3: CSAKQAGDGYTF

J: TRBJ1-4
V: TRBV7-2
CDR3: CASSLGSSTEKLFF

J: TRBJ1-5
V: TRBV20-1
CDR3: CSASPGVGQPQHF

J: TRBJ1-3
V: TRBV6-5
CDR3: CASSTDGGSGNTIYF

J: TRBJ2-5
V: TRBV7-9
CDR3: CASTPGGGSLETQYF

J: TRBJ1-1
V: TRBV30
CDR3: CAWRGHLNTEAFF

J: TRBJ2-3
V: TRBV24-1
CDR3: CATSDQSGGSRTDTQYF

J: TRBJ2-2
V: TRBV19
CDR3: CASSPFSINTGELFF

J: TRBJ1-5
V: TRBV6-4
CDR3: CASSDVQGRVGRPQHF

J: TRBJ2-3
V: TRBV9
CDR3: CASSAAPTGKSTDTQYF

J: TRBJ2-2
V: TRBV5-4
CDR3: CASSLRTSGGSSRGELFF